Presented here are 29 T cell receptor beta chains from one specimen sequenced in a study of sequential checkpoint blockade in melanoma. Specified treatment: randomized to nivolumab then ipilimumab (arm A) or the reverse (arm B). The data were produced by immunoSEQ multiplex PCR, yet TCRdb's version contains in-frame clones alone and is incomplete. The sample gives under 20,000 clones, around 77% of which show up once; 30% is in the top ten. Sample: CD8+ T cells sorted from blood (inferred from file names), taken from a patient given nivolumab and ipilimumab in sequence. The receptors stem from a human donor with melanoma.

Here the CDR3 DNA reads TGTGCCAGCAGTGAAAAAGCGACCAATGAGCAGTTCTTC. The encoded protein is CASSEKATNEQFF. This sequence joins TRBV6-4 and TRBJ2-1; no clear D. CDR3 length: 13 amino acids. V lost 3 bases to trimming and J lost 6 bases, with 9 bases between them. CDR1 is MRHNA, CDR2 SNTAGT, per germline.

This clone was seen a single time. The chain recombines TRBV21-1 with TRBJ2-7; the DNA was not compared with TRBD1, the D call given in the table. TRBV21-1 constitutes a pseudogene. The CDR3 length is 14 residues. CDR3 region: CASSKAWTTYEQYF. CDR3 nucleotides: TGTGCCAGCAGCAAAGCGTGGACAACCTACGAGCAGTACTTC.

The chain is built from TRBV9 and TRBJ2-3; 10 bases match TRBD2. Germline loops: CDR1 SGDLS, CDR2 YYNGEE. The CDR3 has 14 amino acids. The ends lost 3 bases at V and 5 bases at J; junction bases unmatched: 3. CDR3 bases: TGTGCCAGCAGCGCTAGCGGGAGCGGAGATACGCAGTATTTT. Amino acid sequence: CASSASGSGDTQYF.

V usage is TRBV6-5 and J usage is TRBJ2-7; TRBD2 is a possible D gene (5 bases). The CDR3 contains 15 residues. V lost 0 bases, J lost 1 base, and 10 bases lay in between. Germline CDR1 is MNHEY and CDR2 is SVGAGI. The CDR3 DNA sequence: TGTGCCAGCAGTTACTCGGTAGGGAGTTCCTACGAGCAGTACTTC. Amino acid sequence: CASSYSVGSSYEQYF.

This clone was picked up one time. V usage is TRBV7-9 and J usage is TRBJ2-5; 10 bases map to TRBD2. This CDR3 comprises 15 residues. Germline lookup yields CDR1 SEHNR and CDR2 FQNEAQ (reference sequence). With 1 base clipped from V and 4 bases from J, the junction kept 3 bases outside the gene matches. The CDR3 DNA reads TGTGCCAGCAGCTTAGGCCCTAGCGGGGGAGAGACCCAGTACTTC. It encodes CASSLGPSGGETQYF.

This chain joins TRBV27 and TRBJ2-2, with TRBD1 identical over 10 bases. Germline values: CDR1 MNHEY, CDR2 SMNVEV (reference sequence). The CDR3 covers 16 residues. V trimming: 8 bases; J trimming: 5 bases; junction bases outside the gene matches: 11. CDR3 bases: TGTGCCAGCGCCCAGGGTTTGGGACAGGGGACCGGGGAGCTGTTTTTT. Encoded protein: CASAQGLGQGTGELFF.

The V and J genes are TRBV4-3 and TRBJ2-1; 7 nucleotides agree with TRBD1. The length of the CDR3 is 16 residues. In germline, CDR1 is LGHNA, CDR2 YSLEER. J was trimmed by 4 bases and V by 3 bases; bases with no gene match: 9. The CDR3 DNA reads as TGCGCCAGCAGCCAGGACTCAGGGGGAGCGTACAATGAGCAGTTCTTC. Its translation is CASSQDSGGAYNEQFF.

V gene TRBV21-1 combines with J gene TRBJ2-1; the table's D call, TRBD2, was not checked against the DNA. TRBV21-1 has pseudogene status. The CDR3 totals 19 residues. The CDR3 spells CASSIGRLAEGEVRDEQFF. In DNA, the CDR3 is TGTGCCAGCAGCATCGGGCGGCTAGCGGAGGGAGAGGTCCGCGATGAGCAGTTCTTC.

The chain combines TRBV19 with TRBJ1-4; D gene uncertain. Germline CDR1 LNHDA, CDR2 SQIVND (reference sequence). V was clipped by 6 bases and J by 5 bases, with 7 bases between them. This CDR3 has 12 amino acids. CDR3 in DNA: TGTGCCAGTAGGAGTAAGAATGAAAAACTGTTTTTT. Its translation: CASRSKNEKLFF.

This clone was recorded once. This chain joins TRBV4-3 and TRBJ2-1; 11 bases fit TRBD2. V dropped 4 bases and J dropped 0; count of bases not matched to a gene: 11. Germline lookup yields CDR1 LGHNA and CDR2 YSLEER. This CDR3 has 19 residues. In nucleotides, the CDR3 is TGCGCCAGCAGCCGCTCCGGGACTAGCGGCCCTAGCTCCTACAATGAGCAGTTCTTC. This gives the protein CASSRSGTSGPSSYNEQFF.

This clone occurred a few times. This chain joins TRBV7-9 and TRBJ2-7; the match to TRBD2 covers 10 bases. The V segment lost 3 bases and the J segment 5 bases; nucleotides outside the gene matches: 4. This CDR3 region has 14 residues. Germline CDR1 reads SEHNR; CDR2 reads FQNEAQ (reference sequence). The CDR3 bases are TGTGCCAGCAGCTTCGTAGCGGGAGGCCACGAGCAGTACTTC. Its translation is CASSFVAGGHEQYF.

The CDR3 is CASSYKGLTYEQYF. The CDR3 DNA reads as TGTGCCAGCAGTTATAAGGGACTAACCTACGAGCAGTACTTC. This chain uses TRBV27 with TRBJ2-7; 7 nucleotides match TRBD2. V dropped 4 bases and J dropped 2; count of bases not matched to a gene: 5. This CDR3 region has 14 residues. Germline values: CDR1 MNHEY, CDR2 SMNVEV (reference sequence).

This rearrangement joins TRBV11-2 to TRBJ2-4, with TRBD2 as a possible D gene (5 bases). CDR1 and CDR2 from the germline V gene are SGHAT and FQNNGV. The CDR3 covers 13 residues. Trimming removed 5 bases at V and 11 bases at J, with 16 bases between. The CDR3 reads CASSPWGLDFQYF. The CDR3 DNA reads TGTGCCAGCAGCCCCTGGGGTCTGGACTTTCAGTACTTC.

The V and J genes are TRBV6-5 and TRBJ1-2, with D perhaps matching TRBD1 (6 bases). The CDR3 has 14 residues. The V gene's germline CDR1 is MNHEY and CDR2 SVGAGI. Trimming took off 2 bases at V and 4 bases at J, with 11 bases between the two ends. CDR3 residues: CASSYRRTAYGYTF. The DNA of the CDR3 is TGTGCCAGCAGTTACCGGCGGACAGCCTATGGCTACACCTTC.

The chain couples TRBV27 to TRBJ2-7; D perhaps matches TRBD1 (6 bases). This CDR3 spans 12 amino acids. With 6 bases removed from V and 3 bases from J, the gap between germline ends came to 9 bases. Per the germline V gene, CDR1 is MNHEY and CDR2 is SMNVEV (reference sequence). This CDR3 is CASRQGSYEQYF. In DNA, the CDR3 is TGTGCCAGCAGACAGGGTAGCTACGAGCAGTACTTC.

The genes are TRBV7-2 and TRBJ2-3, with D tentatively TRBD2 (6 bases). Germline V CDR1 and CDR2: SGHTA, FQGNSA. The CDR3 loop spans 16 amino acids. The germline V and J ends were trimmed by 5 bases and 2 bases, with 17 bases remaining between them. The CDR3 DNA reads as TGTGCCAGCAGCCGAATTAGCGGACCTCTCACAGATACGCAGTATTTT. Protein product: CASSRISGPLTDTQYF.

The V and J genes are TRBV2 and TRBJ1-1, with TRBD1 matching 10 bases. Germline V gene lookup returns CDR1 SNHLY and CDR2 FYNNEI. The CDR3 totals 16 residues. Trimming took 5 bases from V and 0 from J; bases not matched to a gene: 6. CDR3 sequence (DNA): TGTGCCAGCAGTTCAGGGACAGGGGTGATGAACACTGAAGCTTTCTTT. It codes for CASSSGTGVMNTEAFF.

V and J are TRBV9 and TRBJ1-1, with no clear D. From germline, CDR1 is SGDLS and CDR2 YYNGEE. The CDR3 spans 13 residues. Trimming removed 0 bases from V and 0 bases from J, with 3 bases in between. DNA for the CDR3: TGTGCCAGCAGCGTAGTTATGAACACTGAAGCTTTCTTT. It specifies CASSVVMNTEAFF. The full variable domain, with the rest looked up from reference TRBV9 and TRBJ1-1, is DSGVTQTPKHLITATGQRVTLRCSPRSGDLSVYWYQQSLDQGLQFLIQYYNGEERAKGNILERFSAQQFPDLHSELNLSSLELGDSALYFCASSVVMNTEAFFGQGTRLTVV.

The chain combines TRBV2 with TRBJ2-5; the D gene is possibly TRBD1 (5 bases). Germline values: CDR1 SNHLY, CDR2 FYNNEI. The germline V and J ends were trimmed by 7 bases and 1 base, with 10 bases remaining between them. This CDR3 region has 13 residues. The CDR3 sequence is CASKRQSQETQYF. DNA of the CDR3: TGTGCCAGCAAACGACAGTCCCAAGAGACCCAGTACTTC.

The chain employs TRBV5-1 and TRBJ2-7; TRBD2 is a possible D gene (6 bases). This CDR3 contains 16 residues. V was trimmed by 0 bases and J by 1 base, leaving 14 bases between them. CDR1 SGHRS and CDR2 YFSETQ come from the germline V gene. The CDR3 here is CASSLETGGISYEQYF. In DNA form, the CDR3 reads TGCGCCAGCAGCTTGGAGACCGGAGGGATTTCCTACGAGCAGTACTTC.

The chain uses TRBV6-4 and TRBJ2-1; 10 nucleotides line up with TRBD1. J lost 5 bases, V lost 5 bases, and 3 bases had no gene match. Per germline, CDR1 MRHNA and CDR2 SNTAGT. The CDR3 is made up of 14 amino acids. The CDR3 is CASSRQGANNEQFF. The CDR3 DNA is TGTGCCAGCAGTAGACAGGGGGCTAACAATGAGCAGTTCTTC.

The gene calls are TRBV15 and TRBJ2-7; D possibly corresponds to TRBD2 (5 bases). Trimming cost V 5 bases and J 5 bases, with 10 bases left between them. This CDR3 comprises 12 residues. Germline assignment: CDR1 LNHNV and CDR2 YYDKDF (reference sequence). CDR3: CATSQLDNEQYF. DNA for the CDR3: TGTGCCACCAGCCAACTAGATAACGAGCAGTACTTC.

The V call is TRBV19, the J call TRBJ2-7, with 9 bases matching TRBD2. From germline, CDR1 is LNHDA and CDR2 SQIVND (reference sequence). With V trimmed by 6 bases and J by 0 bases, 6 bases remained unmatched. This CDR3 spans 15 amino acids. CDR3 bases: TGTGCCAGTAGAACCGAGCGGGGGGACTCCTACGAGCAGTACTTC. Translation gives CASRTERGDSYEQYF.

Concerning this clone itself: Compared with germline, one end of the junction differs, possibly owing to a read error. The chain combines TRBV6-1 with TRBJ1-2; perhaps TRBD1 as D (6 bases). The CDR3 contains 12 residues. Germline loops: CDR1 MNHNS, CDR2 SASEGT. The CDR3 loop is CASREGQTRYTF. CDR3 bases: TGTGCCAGCAGGGAAGGACAGACCCGCTACACCTTC.

For the CDR3, the DNA is TGTGCCAGCAGCAGTAGCGGGAGAGGCACAGATACGCAGTATTTT. Translation gives CASSSSGRGTDTQYF. The chain links TRBV13 to TRBJ2-3, with 9 bases fitting TRBD2. V lost 5 bases and J lost 1; bases outside the gene matches: 4. The CDR3 is made up of 15 amino acids. Germline V gene sequence: CDR1 PRHDT, CDR2 FYEKMQ (reference sequence). Based on the CDR3 plus reference TRBV13 and TRBJ2-3, the full variable domain is AAGVIQSPRHLIKEKRETATLKCYPIPRHDTVYWYQQGPGQDPQFLISFYEKMQSDKGSIPDRFSAQQFSDYHSELNMSSLELGDSALYFCASSSSGRGTDTQYFGPGTRLTVL.

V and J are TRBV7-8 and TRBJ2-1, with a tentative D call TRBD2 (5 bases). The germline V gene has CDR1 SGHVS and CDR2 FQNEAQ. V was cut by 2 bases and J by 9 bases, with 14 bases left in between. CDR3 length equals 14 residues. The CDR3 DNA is TGTGCCAGCAGCTTATCTCCGGACTCGGGTGAGCAGTTCTTC. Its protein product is CASSLSPDSGEQFF.

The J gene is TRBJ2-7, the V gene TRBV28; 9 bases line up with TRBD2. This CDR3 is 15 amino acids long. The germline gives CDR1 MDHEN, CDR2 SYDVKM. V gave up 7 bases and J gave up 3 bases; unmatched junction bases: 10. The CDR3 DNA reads TGTGCCAGCAATACCAGGGTAGCGGGAGTCTACGAGCAGTACTTC. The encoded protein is CASNTRVAGVYEQYF.

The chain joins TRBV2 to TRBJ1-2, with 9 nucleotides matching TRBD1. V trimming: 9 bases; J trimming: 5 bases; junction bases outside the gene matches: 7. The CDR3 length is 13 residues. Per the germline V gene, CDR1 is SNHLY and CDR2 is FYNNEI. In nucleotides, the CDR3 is TGTGCCAGGTTTAGCGGGACAGGGTATGGCTACACCTTC. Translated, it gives CARFSGTGYGYTF. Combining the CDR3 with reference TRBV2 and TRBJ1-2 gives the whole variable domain EPEVTQTPSHQVTQMGQEVILRCVPISNHLYFYWYRQILGQKVEFLVSFYNNEISEKSEIFDDQFSVERPDGSNFTLKIRSTKLEDSAMYFCARFSGTGYGYTFGSGTRLTVV.

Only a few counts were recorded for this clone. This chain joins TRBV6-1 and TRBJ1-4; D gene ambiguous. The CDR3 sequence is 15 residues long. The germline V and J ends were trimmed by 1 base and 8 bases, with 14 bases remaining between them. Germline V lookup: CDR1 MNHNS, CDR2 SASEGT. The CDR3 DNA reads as TGTGCCAGCAGTGAAGGGGGAGTACTTTGGGAAAAACTGTTTTTT. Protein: CASSEGGVLWEKLFF.